Listed below are T cell receptor beta chains from one sample, sequenced in a study of blood T cell repertoires in COVID-19. Here immunoSEQ multiplex PCR was the method, and the copy in TCRdb shows in-frame clones only, minus some. The sample includes more than 30,000 clones, about 88% of them seen just once. The sample was peripheral blood. These receptors were collected from a man aged 60 to 75 with active COVID-19. The CDR3 runs from the conserved cysteine through the conserved F or W. D genes are given only for firm matches. The size field is filled for only some rows; it gives once, few, many or a size class.

V	D	J	size	DNA	CDR3
TRBV21-1	NA	TRBJ2-4	NA	NA	CASSPLRVGSGTKNIQYF
TRBV29-1	NA	TRBJ1-2	NA	TGCAGCGTTGAAACGGGGGGCCTGTATGGCTACACCTTC	CSVETGGLYGYTF
TRBV19	TRBD2	TRBJ2-2	NA	TGTGCCAGTAGTATTTACGGGAGGGATGGAATCGGGGAGCTGTTTTTT	CASSIYGRDGIGELFF
TRBV10-3	NA	TRBJ1-4	NA	TGTGCCATCAGTGATCGGGTGAATAATGAAAAACTGTTTTTT	CAISDRVNNEKLFF
TRBV3-1/TRBV3-2	TRBD1	TRBJ1-2	NA	TGTGCCAGCAGTCTCGGGACAGCCTCCTATGGCTACACCTTC	CASSLGTASYGYTF
TRBV13	TRBD1	TRBJ2-3	once	TGTGCCAGCAGCTCCGGACAGGACGTAGATACGCAGTATTTT	CASSSGQDVDTQYF
TRBV7-3	NA	TRBJ2-1	NA	TGTGCCAGCAGCCCCTCCGGGAATGAGCAGTTCTTC	CASSPSGNEQFF
TRBV19	TRBD1	TRBJ1-2	NA	TGTGCCAGTAGTACCCTCCGGGACAGGGCGGCGGGCTACACCTTC	CASSTLRDRAAGYTF
TRBV28	NA	TRBJ1-5	once	TGTGCCAGCACGGGGGGGGTTACAGGGAATCAGCCCCAGCATTTT	CASTGGVTGNQPQHF
TRBV4-2	TRBD2	TRBJ2-7	NA	TGTGCCAGCAGCCAAGGAGACCCCTCCTTAGCGGGAGCATACGAGCAGTACTTC	CASSQGDPSLAGAYEQYF
TRBV24-1	NA	TRBJ2-2	NA	TGTGCCATACAGGTGACGAACACCGGGGAGCTGTTTTTT	CAIQVTNTGELFF
TRBV5-5	NA	TRBJ2-3	NA	TGTGCCAGCAGGGAACCAGGGGTGGTAGATACGCAGTATTTT	CASREPGVVDTQYF
TRBV3-1/TRBV3-2	NA	TRBJ1-2	NA	TGTGCCAGCAGGGAGGACGGTAACTATGGCTACACCTTC	CASREDGNYGYTF
TRBV5-5	NA	TRBJ2-6	NA	TGTGCCAGCAGCCAAAACTCTGGGGCCAACGTCCTGACTTTC	CASSQNSGANVLTF
TRBV2	NA	TRBJ1-1	NA	TGTGCCAGCAGCGCAGGGTTGGCCACTGAAGCTTTCTTT	CASSAGLATEAFF
TRBV11-2	NA	TRBJ1-5	once	TGTGCCAGCAGCTTAGGAGGGATCAATCAGCCCCAGCATTTT	CASSLGGINQPQHF
TRBV7-6	TRBD2	TRBJ2-2	NA	TGTGCCAGCAGCTTTAGACTAGCGGGAGGGTCAAGCACCGGGGAGCTGTTTTTT	CASSFRLAGGSSTGELFF
TRBV6-1	NA	TRBJ1-5	NA	TGTGCCAGCAGTGAACAAAGCAATCAGCCCCAGCATTTT	CASSEQSNQPQHF
TRBV2	NA	TRBJ2-7	once	TGTGCCAGCAGCGGACAAGAGCAGTACTTC	CASSGQEQYF
TRBV15	NA	TRBJ2-7	NA	TGTGCCACCAGCGGACAACAGGGATTCAGGCCGTACGAGCAGTACTTC	CATSGQQGFRPYEQYF
TRBV2	NA	TRBJ2-7	NA	TGTGCCAGCAGTGCCGAGGGGGTAACTAGCTCCTACGAGCAGTACTTC	CASSAEGVTSSYEQYF
TRBV10-1	TRBD2	TRBJ2-5	NA	TGCGCCAGCAGTGTATGTTCTGGTAGCGGGAGGGCAGAGACCCAGTACTTC	CASSVCSGSGRAETQYF
TRBV30	NA	TRBJ2-7	NA	TGTGCCTGGCAGGGGCCCGAGCAGTACTTC	CAWQGPEQYF
TRBV19	TRBD1	TRBJ1-5	NA	TGTGCCAGTAGCAGAGGGACAGGGGGACAGCCCCAGCATTTT	CASSRGTGGQPQHF
TRBV9	TRBD2	TRBJ2-1	NA	TGTGCCAGCAGCCCCAAGGGGTGGGAGGGAAATGAGCAGTTCTTC	CASSPKGWEGNEQFF
TRBV10-3	TRBD2	TRBJ2-3	once	TGTGCCATCAAGAAGTCTAGCGGGAGGGTGGGCACAGATACGCAGTATTTT	CAIKKSSGRVGTDTQYF
TRBV5-1	TRBD2	TRBJ2-5	NA	TGCGCCAGCAGCTCGGGACTAGCGGGAGTGGAGACCCAGTACTTC	CASSSGLAGVETQYF
TRBV7-3	TRBD2	TRBJ2-1	NA	TGTGCCAGCAGCTTTAGCGGGAGCTCCTACAATGAGCAGTTCTTC	CASSFSGSSYNEQFF
TRBV6-5	NA	TRBJ2-1	NA	TGTGCCAGCAGTTCGGACTTCGGCCTAAACAATGAGCAGTTCTTC	CASSSDFGLNNEQFF
TRBV27	NA	TRBJ2-7	NA	TGTGCCACCCGGGGTAGTTCCACCTACGAGCAGTACTTC	CATRGSSTYEQYF
TRBV10-3	NA	TRBJ2-3	NA	TGTGCCATCGCAGGGGGCACAGATACGCAGTATTTT	CAIAGGTDTQYF
TRBV6-5	TRBD1	TRBJ1-5	NA	TGTGCCAGCAGTCTAACAGGGGGCAACCAGCCCCAGCATTTT	CASSLTGGNQPQHF
TRBV14	NA	TRBJ1-2	NA	TGTGCCAGCAGCCTCGGGAGTTACTATGGCTACACCTTC	CASSLGSYYGYTF
TRBV7-9	NA	TRBJ1-1	NA	TGTGCCAGCAGCTTAGTATCTGAAGCTTTCTTT	CASSLVSEAFF